These 20 T cell receptor beta chains came from one sample sequenced in a study of radiation and T cells in renal cell carcinoma. The table came from immunoSEQ multiplex PCR; TCRdb's copy has only in-frame clones and leaves some out. This sample has 150,000 to 180,000 clones; roughly 90% occur once, and the top ten carry under 15%. Time point indicated: blood 2 weeks post-SBRT. Treatment: 15 Gy SBRT to primary tumor, nephrectomy 4 weeks later. This sample comprised blood, obtained from a patient whose treatment included radiotherapy and nephrectomy. These receptors came from a woman aged 45-59 years with renal cell carcinoma.

The CDR3 DNA reads TGTGCTAGTGGTTGGGTAGACAGGACGTTTGGAAACACCATATATTTT. It specifies CASGWVDRTFGNTIYF. The rearrangement links TRBV12-5 to TRBJ1-3; D is possibly TRBD1 (6 bases). The CDR3 contains 16 residues. Trimming removed 4 bases at V and 3 bases at J, with 16 bases between. Germline V gene sequence: CDR1 LGHNT, CDR2 FRNRAP.

The chain carries TRBV7-2 and TRBJ2-7; D is unclear. Looked up from germline, CDR1 is SGHTA and CDR2 is FQGNSA. V was trimmed by 0 bases and J by 4 bases, leaving 10 bases between them. The CDR3 totals 14 residues. CDR3 bases: TGTGCCAGCAGCTTAGCGCCTTTAGTTTACGAGCAGTACTTC. Its translation is CASSLAPLVYEQYF. Combining the CDR3 with reference TRBV7-2 and TRBJ2-7 gives the whole variable domain GAGVSQSPSNKVTEKGKDVELRCDPISGHTALYWYRQSLGQGLEFLIYFQGNSAPDKSGLPSDRFSAERTGGSVSTLTIQRTQQEDSAVYLCASSLAPLVYEQYFGPGTRLTVT.

In this sample, this clone turned up a few times. The chain uses TRBV7-8 and TRBJ1-6; no definite D call. Germline CDR1 and CDR2: SGHVS and FQNEAQ. The CDR3 is 15 amino acids. Trimming removed 3 bases at V and 4 bases at J, with 10 bases between. CDR3 loop: CASSFEAGYNSPLHF. The CDR3, as DNA: TGTGCCAGCAGCTTCGAAGCCGGGTATAATTCACCCCTCCACTTT.

CDR3 residues: CASSWETGSNEKLFF. The CDR3 DNA reads TGTGCCAGCAGCTGGGAGACAGGGTCTAATGAAAAACTGTTTTTT. V usage is TRBV5-5 and J usage is TRBJ1-4; 7 nucleotides agree with TRBD1. CDR3 length: 15 amino acids. With 3 bases clipped from V and 3 bases from J, the junction kept 5 bases outside the gene matches. The germline V gene encodes CDR1 SGHKS and CDR2 YYEKEE (reference sequence).

The rearrangement links TRBV6-6 to TRBJ1-3; D call uncertain. Germline-derived CDR1 and CDR2 are MNHNY and SVGAGI (reference sequence). Trimming pared 2 bases from V and 4 bases from J, leaving 9 bases between. This CDR3 comprises 14 residues. Written as DNA, the CDR3 is TGTGCCAGCAGTTACGGAGCAGCCGGAAACACCATATATTTT. It translates to CASSYGAAGNTIYF.

This CDR3 reads CASSIDVPGASNSPLHF. The DNA of the CDR3 is TGTGCCAGTAGTATAGATGTACCGGGGGCGAGCAATTCACCCCTCCACTTT. The genes are TRBV19 and TRBJ1-6; TRBD1 might be the D (6 bases). CDR3 size: 17 residues. V lost 0 bases to trimming and J lost 7 bases, with 16 bases between them. CDR1 is LNHDA, CDR2 SQIVND, per germline (reference sequence).

The J gene is TRBJ1-2, the V gene TRBV6-1; D is unclear. The CDR3 extends over 15 amino acids. CDR1 and CDR2 (germline): MNHNS, SASEGT. The ends were cut back, 0 bases at V and 5 bases at J, with 13 bases in the middle. CDR3 protein: CASSEAGQPGYGYTF. The CDR3 nucleotides read TGTGCCAGCAGTGAAGCGGGTCAGCCGGGGTATGGCTACACCTTC.

This CDR3 reads CAISHREATAEQYF. The CDR3 coding sequence is TGTGCCATCAGCCACCGGGAAGCAACGGCGGAGCAGTACTTC. The gene calls are TRBV10-3 and TRBJ2-7, with D maybe TRBD2 (5 bases). CDR1 is ENHRY, CDR2 SYGVKD, per germline. The CDR3 loop spans 14 amino acids. V lost 6 bases, J lost 7 bases, and 19 bases lay in between.

V and J are TRBV9 and TRBJ2-7, with D perhaps matching TRBD1 or TRBD2 (5 bases each). CDR1 and CDR2 from the germline V gene are SGDLS and YYNGEE. The CDR3 length is 12 residues. Trimming took 1 base from V and 5 from J, leaving 7 bases between them. The CDR3 reads CASSVQGDEQYF. CDR3 in DNA: TGTGCCAGCAGCGTACAGGGAGACGAGCAGTACTTC.

The V and J genes are TRBV6-5 and TRBJ1-1; D is uncertain. V was shortened by 6 bases and J by 1 base, with 12 bases between the two germline ends. The CDR3 has 14 residues. The germline V gene encodes CDR1 MNHEY and CDR2 SVGAGI. This CDR3 reads CASSPDFENTEAFF. The CDR3 DNA follows: TGTGCCAGCAGCCCGGATTTCGAGAACACTGAAGCTTTCTTT.

The V gene is TRBV5-1, the J gene TRBJ1-1; D is ambiguous. Trimming pared 2 bases from V and 5 bases from J, leaving 10 bases between. Germline CDR1 is SGHRS and CDR2 is YFSETQ. This CDR3 comprises 13 residues. The CDR3: CASSFEEGTEAFF. The CDR3 DNA reads as TGCGCCAGCAGCTTCGAGGAGGGAACTGAAGCTTTCTTT.

The chain carries TRBV19 and TRBJ1-5; no firm D call. Germline CDR1 and CDR2: LNHDA and SQIVND (reference sequence). This CDR3 comprises 13 residues. V was clipped by 3 bases and J by 5 bases, with 8 bases between them. The CDR3 DNA is TGTGCCAGTAGTATTCGGACGGATCAGCCCCAGCATTTT. It is translated as CASSIRTDQPQHF. The whole variable domain, remainder taken from reference TRBV19 and TRBJ1-5, is DGGITQSPKYLFRKEGQNVTLSCEQNLNHDAMYWYRQDPGQGLRLIYYSQIVNDFQKGDIAEGYSVSREKKESFPLTVTSAQKNPTAFYLCASSIRTDQPQHFGDGTRLSIL.

V and J are TRBV5-1 and TRBJ2-6; 9 nucleotides line up with TRBD1. The CDR3 runs to 16 residues. Germline assignment: CDR1 SGHRS and CDR2 YFSETQ. V lost 4 bases to trimming and J lost 2 bases; unmatched junction nucleotides: 4. Here the CDR3 reads CASSDTGGAGANVLTF. The CDR3 region has the DNA TGCGCCAGCAGCGATACAGGGGGCGCTGGGGCCAACGTCCTGACTTTC.

The chain uses TRBV5-4 and TRBJ1-6; D perhaps matches TRBD1 (6 bases). Trimming removed 4 bases at V and 7 bases at J, with 12 bases between. This CDR3 is 14 amino acids long. Germline V gene lookup returns CDR1 SGHNT and CDR2 YYREEE (reference sequence). CDR3 DNA sequence: TGTGCCAGCAGCCGAGAGACAGGAAATTCACCCCTCCACTTT. The encoded protein is CASSRETGNSPLHF.

This clone was recorded only once. The rearrangement links TRBV7-6 to TRBJ2-5; no definite D call. The CDR3 runs 12 residues. Germline V gives CDR1 SGHVS, CDR2 FNYEAQ. Deletions cut 9 bases from V and 2 bases from J, with 10 bases between. CDR3 nucleotide sequence: TGTGCCAGTCCGAGGCAGCAAGAGACCCAGTACTTC. It yields the protein CASPRQQETQYF.

J is TRBJ1-4 and V is TRBV6-5; D might be TRBD1 (5 bases). The CDR3 extends over 14 amino acids. Germline CDR1 MNHEY, CDR2 SVGAGI. Trimming took 5 bases from V and 5 from J, leaving 12 bases between them. The CDR3 reads CASSLQVLNEKLFF. CDR3 in DNA: TGTGCCAGCAGTCTACAGGTTCTAAATGAAAAACTGTTTTTT.

The J gene is TRBJ2-1, the V gene TRBV7-2, with D perhaps matching TRBD2 (6 bases). This CDR3 comprises 15 residues. The V gene lost 1 base and the J gene lost 5 bases, with 12 bases spanning the gap. Germline-derived CDR1 and CDR2 are SGHTA and FQGNSA. The CDR3 DNA sequence: TGTGCCAGCAGCTTAGGGGGGTCGGGGGACAATGAGCAGTTCTTC. Translation: CASSLGGSGDNEQFF.

The CDR3 bases are TGTGCCAGCAGGAAAGCCGGGAACACTGAAGCTTTCTTT. Amino acid sequence: CASRKAGNTEAFF. The chain uses TRBV25-1 and TRBJ1-1; D gene ambiguous. The germline gives CDR1 MGHDK, CDR2 SYGVNS. The CDR3 spans 13 residues. Trimming cost V 6 bases and J 1 base, with 9 bases left between them.

The chain carries TRBV4-1 and TRBJ2-6; no definite D call. The V and J ends lost 6 bases and 0 bases respectively, with 6 bases between them. The CDR3 contains 14 residues. CDR1 and CDR2 (germline): MGHRA, YSYEKL. This chain's CDR3 is CASSRNSGANVLTF. The CDR3 DNA sequence: TGCGCCAGCAGTAGGAACTCTGGGGCCAACGTCCTGACTTTC.

The rearrangement joins TRBV11-2 to TRBJ2-7; a possible D gene is TRBD2 (5 bases). Germline V gives CDR1 SGHAT, CDR2 FQNNGV. The CDR3 is 12 residues long. V was cut by 0 bases and J by 5 bases, with 5 bases left in between. The CDR3 DNA sequence: TGTGCCAGCAGCTTAGAGGGAGACGAGCAGTACTTC. Translation gives CASSLEGDEQYF.